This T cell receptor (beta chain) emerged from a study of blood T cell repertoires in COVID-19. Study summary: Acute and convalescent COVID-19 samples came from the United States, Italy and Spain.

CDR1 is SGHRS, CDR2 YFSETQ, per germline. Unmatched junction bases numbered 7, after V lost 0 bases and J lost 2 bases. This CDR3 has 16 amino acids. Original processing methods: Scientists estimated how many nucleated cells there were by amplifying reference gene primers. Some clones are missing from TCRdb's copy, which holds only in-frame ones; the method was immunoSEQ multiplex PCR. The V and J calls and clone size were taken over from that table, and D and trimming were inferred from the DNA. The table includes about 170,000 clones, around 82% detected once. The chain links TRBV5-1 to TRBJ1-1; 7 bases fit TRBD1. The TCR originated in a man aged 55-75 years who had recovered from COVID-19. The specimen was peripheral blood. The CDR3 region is CASSLEGQRPNTEAFF. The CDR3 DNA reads TGCGCCAGCAGCTTGGAGGGACAGAGACCAAACACTGAAGCTTTCTTT. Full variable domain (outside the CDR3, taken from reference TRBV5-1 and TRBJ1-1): KAGVTQTPRYLIKTRGQQVTLSCSPISGHRSVSWYQQTPGQGLQFLFEYFSETQRNKGNFPGRFSGRQFSNSRSEMNVSTLELGDSALYLCASSLEGQRPNTEAFFGQGTRLTVV.